One sample yielded the 11 T cell receptor beta chains listed below, sequenced in a study of blood T cells in healthy people across ages. A J-beta primer mix and a sample-barcoded 5' primer were used in a second PCR of about 7 to 11 cycles. TCRdb passed the 5' RACE reads through MiXCR, listing each CDR3 protein once. The repertoire has 850,000 to 1,000,000 distinct CDR3 sequences, 45% to 50% of them found once; the top ten carry roughly 13%. Sample: blood. The source of these receptors is a man in his thirties or forties in good health.

The chain links TRBV5-1 to TRBJ1-1; D possibly corresponds to TRBD1 (6 bases). The V gene lost 0 bases and the J gene lost 4 bases, with 16 bases spanning the gap. The CDR3 is 16 residues long. The germline V gene has CDR1 SGHRS and CDR2 YFSETQ. CDR3 amino acids: CASSLGPQGLSTEAFF. CDR3 DNA sequence: TGCGCCAGCAGCTTGGGTCCACAGGGCTTGAGCACTGAAGCTTTCTTT.

The CDR3 DNA is TGCAGTGCTAGGGGGGGACAGGGAGAATTCAATGAGCAGTTCTTC. Its translation is CSARGGQGEFNEQFF. The V call is TRBV20-1, the J call TRBJ2-1; 9 positions match TRBD1. Germline CDR1 DFQATT, CDR2 SNEGSKA (reference sequence). The junction had 9 bases not matched to a gene; V was cut back by 3 bases and J by 6 bases. CDR3 length: 15 residues.

The CDR3, as DNA: TGTGCCAGTTGGACAGGGGGCGGGAACACTGAAGCTTTCTTT. Translating it yields CASWTGGGNTEAFF. The chain carries TRBV28 and TRBJ1-1, with 11 bases lining up with TRBD1. CDR1 MDHEN and CDR2 SYDVKM come from the germline V gene. The CDR3 length is 14 residues. V shed 9 bases, J shed 1 base, and the junction held 4 bases outside the gene matches.

This clonotype was detected a few times. The chain carries TRBV2 and TRBJ1-4; possibly TRBD1 for D (6 bases). The CDR3 runs to 18 residues. Germline values: CDR1 SNHLY, CDR2 FYNNEI. V was shortened by 2 bases and J by 7 bases, with 23 bases between the two germline ends. The CDR3 nucleotides are TGTGCCAGCAGTGAAATAACAGGGACAAGAATGAACGGTGAAAAACTGTTTTTT. Protein sequence: CASSEITGTRMNGEKLFF.

V gene TRBV2 combines with J gene TRBJ2-7; D is ambiguous. The better agreement between TRBJ2-5 and the DNA end casts doubt on the J call. CDR3 length: 13 amino acids. Germline CDR1 is SNHLY and CDR2 is FYNNEI. The DNA of the CDR3 is TGTGCCAGCAGGAACAGTCCTCCGGAGACCCAGTACTTC. This encodes CASRNSPPETQYF.

The CDR3, as DNA: TGTGCCAGCAGCTTGGGAGGACAGCCGGAGACCCAGTACTTC. It encodes CASSLGGQPETQYF. The chain recombines TRBV5-5 with TRBJ2-5, with a tentative D call TRBD1 (6 bases). There are 14 residues in the CDR3. Germline CDR1 and CDR2: SGHKS and YYEKEE (reference sequence). V shed 0 bases and J shed 5 bases, with 11 bases lying between them.

This clonotype showed up just a few times. The chain carries TRBV20-1 and TRBJ2-5, with D perhaps being TRBD1 or TRBD2 (5 bases each). This CDR3 is 14 amino acids long. V lost 3 bases and J lost 6, with 17 bases in between. CDR1 is DFQATT and CDR2 is SNEGSKA in the germline V gene (reference sequence). The CDR3 reads CSARGQGARKTQYF. CDR3 in DNA: TGCAGTGCTAGGGGGCAGGGAGCAAGAAAGACCCAGTACTTC.

About this clonotype: In this CDR3 the conserved last residue, phenylalanine or tryptophan, is missing, so a read error is likely. V and J are TRBV29-1 and TRBJ2-7; D is ambiguous. CDR1 and CDR2 from the germline V gene are SQVTM and ANQGSEA. This CDR3 spans 12 amino acids. Trimming left V 1 base short and J 2 bases short, with 6 bases between. This CDR3 is CSVEGETYEQYL. In nucleotides, the CDR3 is TGCAGCGTTGAAGGGGAAACCTACGAGCAGTACTTA.

V is TRBV28 and J is TRBJ1-2; no firm D call. The CDR3 is 12 residues long. CDR1 MDHEN and CDR2 SYDVKM come from the germline V gene. Trimming took 6 bases from V and 7 from J, leaving 12 bases between them. The CDR3 DNA is TGTGCCAGCAGCCCCCCGCGGAGTGGCTACACCTTC. It yields the protein CASSPPRSGYTF.

The gene calls are TRBV10-3 and TRBJ2-3; 11 bases are shared with TRBD2. V was clipped by 8 bases and J by 0 bases; unmatched bases: 10. The CDR3 contains 17 residues. Germline CDR1 ENHRY, CDR2 SYGVKD. The CDR3 DNA is TGTGCCATCGCAGGTTCTAGCGGGGGGCTAAGCACAGATACGCAGTATTTT. Its protein product is CAIAGSSGGLSTDTQYF.

This clonotype was observed a few times. The chain recombines TRBV20-1 with TRBJ2-3; the D is unclear. The CDR3 has 14 amino acids. With 3 bases removed from V and 6 bases from J, the gap between germline ends came to 16 bases. Germline V CDR1 and CDR2: DFQATT, SNEGSKA (reference sequence). The CDR3 reads CSARDRVSRDTQYF. Written as DNA, the CDR3 is TGCAGTGCTAGGGACCGGGTCTCACGGGATACGCAGTATTTT.